This entry describes one T cell receptor beta chain. The CDR3 covers 16 residues. Trimming at V came to 2 bases and at J to 8 bases, leaving 11 bases not matched to a gene. Germline lookup yields CDR1 MNHEY and CDR2 SVGAGI. This entry belongs to a study of cytomegalovirus exposure and HLA in healthy donors. Researchers ran the PCR with 60 Vbeta and 13 Jbeta primers. Some clones are missing from TCRdb's copy, which holds only in-frame ones; the method was immunoSEQ multiplex PCR. This table has more than 150,000 clones, 82% appearing once. The TCR originated in a middle-aged man in good health and CMV-seronegative. This rearrangement joins TRBV6-5 to TRBJ2-3; 9 positions match TRBD2. The sequenced sample was PBMCs. In DNA, the CDR3 is TGTGCCAGCAGTTACAGTGGGGCGGGGGGGACAAGTACGCAGTATTTT. Its protein product is CASSYSGAGGTSTQYF.